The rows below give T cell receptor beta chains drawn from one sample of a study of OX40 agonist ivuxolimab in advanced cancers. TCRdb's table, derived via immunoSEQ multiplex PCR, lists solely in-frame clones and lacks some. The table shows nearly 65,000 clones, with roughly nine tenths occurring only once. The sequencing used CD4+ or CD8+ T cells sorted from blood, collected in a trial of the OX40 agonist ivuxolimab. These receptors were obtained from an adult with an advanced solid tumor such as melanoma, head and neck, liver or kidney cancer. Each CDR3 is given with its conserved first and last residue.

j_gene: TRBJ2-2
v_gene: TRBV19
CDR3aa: CASTSAGELFF

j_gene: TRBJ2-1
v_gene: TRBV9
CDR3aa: CASSIKGLADEQFF

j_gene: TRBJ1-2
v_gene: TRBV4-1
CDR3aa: CASSQVEGRQNYTF

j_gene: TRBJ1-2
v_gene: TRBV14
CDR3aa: CASSQVEGTFLGYTF

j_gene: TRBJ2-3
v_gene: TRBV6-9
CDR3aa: CASNPDTQYF

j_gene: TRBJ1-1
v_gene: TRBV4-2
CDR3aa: CASSQVLPPRESTEAFF

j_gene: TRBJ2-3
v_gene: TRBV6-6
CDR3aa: CASSGDRGDTQYF

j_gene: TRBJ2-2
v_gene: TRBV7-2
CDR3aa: CASSYIGGELFF

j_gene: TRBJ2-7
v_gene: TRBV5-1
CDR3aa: CASSLATGRGLYEQYF

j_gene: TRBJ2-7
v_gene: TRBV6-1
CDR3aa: CASSEPDSVSPYEQYF

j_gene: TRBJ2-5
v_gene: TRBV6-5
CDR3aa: CASIGTGQETQYF

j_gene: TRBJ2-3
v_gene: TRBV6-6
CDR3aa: CASSYLGRKLTDTQYF

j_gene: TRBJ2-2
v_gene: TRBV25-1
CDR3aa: CASTPRASNTGELFF

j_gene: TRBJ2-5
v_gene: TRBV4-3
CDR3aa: CASSQSYSGRTEETQYF

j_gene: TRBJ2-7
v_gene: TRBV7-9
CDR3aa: CASSSRQADTSYEQYF

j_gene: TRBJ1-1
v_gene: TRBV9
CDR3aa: CASSGLSETWGLVTEAFF

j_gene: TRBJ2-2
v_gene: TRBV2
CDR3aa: CASRSDRGTGELFF

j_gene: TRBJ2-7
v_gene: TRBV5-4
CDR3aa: CASSTTGTGFDEQYF

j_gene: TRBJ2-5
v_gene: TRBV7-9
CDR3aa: CASSWIGLAGGLETQYF

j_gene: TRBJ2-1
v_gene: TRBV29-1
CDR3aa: CSVGQYNEQFF

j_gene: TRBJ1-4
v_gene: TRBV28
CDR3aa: CASSTRTGFEKLFF

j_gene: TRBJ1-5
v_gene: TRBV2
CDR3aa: CASSETRPGTVNQPQHF

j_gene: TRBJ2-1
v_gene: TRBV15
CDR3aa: CATRRGINEQFF

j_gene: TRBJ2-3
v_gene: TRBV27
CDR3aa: CASNLDRDRDTQYF

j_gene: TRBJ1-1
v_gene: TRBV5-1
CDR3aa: CASSFNWVGTEAFF

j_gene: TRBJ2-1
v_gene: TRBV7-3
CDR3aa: CASSLPGQKYNEQFF

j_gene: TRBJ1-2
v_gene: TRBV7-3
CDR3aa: CASSLTSTGLANYGYTF

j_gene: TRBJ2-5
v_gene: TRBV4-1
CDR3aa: CASSQLPGQGEGETQYF

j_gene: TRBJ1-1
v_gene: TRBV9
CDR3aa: CASSVGANTEAFF

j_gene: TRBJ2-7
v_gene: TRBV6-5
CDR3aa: CASSLAGGAYEQYF

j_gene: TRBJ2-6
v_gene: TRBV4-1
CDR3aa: CASSPPWGASGANVLTF

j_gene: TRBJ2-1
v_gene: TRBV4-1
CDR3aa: CASSQATGVTYNEQFF

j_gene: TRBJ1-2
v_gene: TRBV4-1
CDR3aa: CASSHNRGVNYGYTF

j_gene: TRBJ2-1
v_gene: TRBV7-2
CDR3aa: CASSSDRSGGTEQFF

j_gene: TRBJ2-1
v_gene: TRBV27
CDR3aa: CASRFVGGTGYNEQFF

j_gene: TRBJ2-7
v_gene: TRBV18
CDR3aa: CASSPRDRVEQYF

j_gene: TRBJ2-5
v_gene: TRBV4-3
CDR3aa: CASSHGSSGSLETQYF

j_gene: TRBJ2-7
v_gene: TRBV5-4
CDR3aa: CASRWEQVDEQYF

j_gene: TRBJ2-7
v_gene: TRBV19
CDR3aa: CASSPQFGGYEQYF

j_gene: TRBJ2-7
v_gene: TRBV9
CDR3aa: CASSPTGFAGGPSYEQYF

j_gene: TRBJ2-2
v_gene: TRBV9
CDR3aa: CASSTRWVSNTGELFF

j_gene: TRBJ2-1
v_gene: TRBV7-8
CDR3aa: CASRSGTLNEQFF

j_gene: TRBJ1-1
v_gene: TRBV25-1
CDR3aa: CASSPRTATNTEAFF

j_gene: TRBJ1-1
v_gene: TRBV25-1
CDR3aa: CASSEWRGLNTEAFF

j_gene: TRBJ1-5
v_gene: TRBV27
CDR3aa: CASSFRTGGCWQSAQHF

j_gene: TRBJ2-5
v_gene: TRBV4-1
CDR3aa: CASSPNLAGAVWETQYF

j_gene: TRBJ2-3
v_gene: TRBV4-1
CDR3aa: CASSQSGLAGGHTDTQYF

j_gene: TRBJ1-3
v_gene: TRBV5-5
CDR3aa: CASSWGQGHGNTIYF

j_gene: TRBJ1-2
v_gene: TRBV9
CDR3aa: CASSGTGDPGVGYTF

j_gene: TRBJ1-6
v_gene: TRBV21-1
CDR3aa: CASSSGTEYSPLHF

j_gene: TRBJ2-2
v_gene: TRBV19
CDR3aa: CASTRAQEGTGELFF

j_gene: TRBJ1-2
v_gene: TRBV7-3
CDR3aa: CASSHTGDGTGYTF

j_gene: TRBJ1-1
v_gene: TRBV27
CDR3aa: CASSLSRATEAFF

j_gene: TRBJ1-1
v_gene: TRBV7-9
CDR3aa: CASSRLMDRDYTEAFF

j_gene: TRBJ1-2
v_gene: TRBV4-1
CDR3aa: CASRGRTENNYGYTF

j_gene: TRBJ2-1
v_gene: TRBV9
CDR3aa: CASSEGQYNEQFF